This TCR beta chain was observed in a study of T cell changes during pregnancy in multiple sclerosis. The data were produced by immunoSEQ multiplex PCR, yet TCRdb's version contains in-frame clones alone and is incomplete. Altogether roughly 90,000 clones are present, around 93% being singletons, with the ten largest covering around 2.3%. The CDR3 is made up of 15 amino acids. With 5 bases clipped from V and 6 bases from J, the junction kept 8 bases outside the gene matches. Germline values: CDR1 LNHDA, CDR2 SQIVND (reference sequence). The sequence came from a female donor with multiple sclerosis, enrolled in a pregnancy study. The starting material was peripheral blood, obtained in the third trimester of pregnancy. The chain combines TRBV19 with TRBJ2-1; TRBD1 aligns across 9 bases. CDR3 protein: CASSRGTGFINEQFF. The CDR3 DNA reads TGTGCCAGTAGTCGGGGGACAGGGTTTATCAATGAGCAGTTCTTC.